This T cell receptor (beta chain) was captured in a study of blood T cell repertoires in COVID-19. Some clones are missing from TCRdb's copy, which holds only in-frame ones; the method was immunoSEQ multiplex PCR. Here the sample spans 380,000 or so clones, 65% to 90% being singletons. This CDR3 has 18 amino acids. V lost 7 bases, J lost 2 bases, and 11 bases stayed unmatched. Germline V gives CDR1 MNHEY, CDR2 SMNVEV (reference sequence). Sequencing was carried out using peripheral blood. The chain joins TRBV27 to TRBJ2-6; TRBD1 aligns across 10 bases. This TCR was sampled from a woman aged 55 to 70 with COVID-19, enrolled during active disease. The CDR3 DNA sequence: TGTGCCAGCACCCCTTCAGGACAGGGGGTTCCTGGGGCCAACGTCCTGACTTTC. Residues: CASTPSGQGVPGANVLTF.